The 22 T cell receptor beta chains below come from one sample, sequenced in a study of shared clonotypes between healthy human individuals. Naive CD8 populations comprised CD45RO-negative cells positively selected for CCR7, excluding terminally differentiated effector memory CD45RA+ cells. The data were produced by immunoSEQ multiplex PCR, yet TCRdb's version contains in-frame clones alone and is incomplete. The sample holds more than 2 million clones, approximately 92% seen once. The sample was naive CD8+ T cells from PBMCs. The receptors were gathered from a man aged 18 to 30 in good health. Some clones in this sample may be carry-over from other donors' samples.

Notes on this clone: Other nucleotide sequences from this sample produce the same CDR3. The chain recombines TRBV7-9 with TRBJ2-5; 9 bases map to TRBD2. J gave up 5 bases and V 5 bases, and 6 bases lay outside the gene matches. The CDR3 runs to 14 residues. Germline loops: CDR1 SEHNR, CDR2 FQNEAQ (reference sequence). The CDR3 region is CASSLSGSGETQYF. The CDR3 DNA sequence: TGTGCCAGCAGCCTTAGCGGGAGCGGGGAGACCCAGTACTTC.

The chain couples TRBV10-2 to TRBJ2-7; D possibly corresponds to TRBD2 (5 bases). Trimming removed 0 bases at V and 0 bases at J, with 9 bases between. Per germline, CDR1 WSHSY and CDR2 SAAADI. This CDR3 has 15 amino acids. The CDR3 here is CASSESAGVSYEQYF. CDR3 sequence (DNA): TGCGCCAGCAGTGAGTCGGCCGGGGTCTCCTACGAGCAGTACTTC.

The chain links TRBV28 to TRBJ2-2; D gene uncertain. The CDR3 spans 15 residues. V was pared by 4 bases and J by 4 bases, with 13 bases between. Germline CDR1 and CDR2: MDHEN and SYDVKM. As DNA, the CDR3 is TGTGCCAGCAGTTCCCGTCGACATCTCACCGGGGAGCTGTTTTTT. Translated: CASSSRRHLTGELFF.

As to this clone: Other DNA sequences in the sample encode the same CDR3. The chain combines TRBV28 with TRBJ2-7; TRBD2 agrees at 13 bases. The germline gives CDR1 MDHEN, CDR2 SYDVKM. This CDR3 comprises 15 residues. Trimming took 5 bases from V and 4 from J; bases not matched to a gene: 5. The CDR3 protein is CASSLGLAGTYEQYF. The CDR3 DNA reads TGTGCCAGCAGTCTGGGACTAGCGGGAACTTACGAGCAGTACTTC.

The rearrangement links TRBV10-2 to TRBJ2-4; D unclear. This CDR3 has 12 residues. The ends were cut back, 8 bases at V and 8 bases at J, with 13 bases in the middle. CDR1 and CDR2 from the germline V gene are WSHSY and SAAADI. CDR3 loop: CASWKGQDIQYF. The CDR3 nucleotides are TGCGCCAGCTGGAAGGGTCAGGACATTCAGTACTTC.

The J gene is TRBJ2-1, the V gene TRBV28; no definite D call. The CDR3 spans 17 residues. The V gene's germline CDR1 is MDHEN and CDR2 SYDVKM. Trimming left V 5 bases short and J 0 bases short, with 17 bases between. The CDR3, as DNA: TGTGCCAGCAGTGGCCGGGCTAAACTCCACTCCTACAATGAGCAGTTCTTC. Encoded protein: CASSGRAKLHSYNEQFF.

This chain links TRBV19 with TRBJ2-5, with TRBD1 matching over 9 bases. CDR1 and CDR2 (germline): LNHDA, SQIVND (reference sequence). V was clipped by 7 bases and J by 3 bases; unmatched bases: 6. The CDR3 loop spans 14 amino acids. In nucleotides, the CDR3 is TGTGCCAGTATGCCGGGACAGGGTGAAGAGACCCAGTACTTC. Its translation is CASMPGQGEETQYF.

V gene TRBV29-1 combines with J gene TRBJ1-5, with D tentatively TRBD1 (5 bases). In germline, CDR1 is SQVTM, CDR2 ANQGSEA. CDR3 length equals 13 residues. Trimming took 6 bases from V and 1 from J, leaving 10 bases between them. The CDR3 spells CSVRGASNQPQHF. Written as DNA, the CDR3 is TGCAGCGTAAGGGGCGCGAGCAATCAGCCCCAGCATTTT.

The V call is TRBV14, the J call TRBJ2-3, with 8 positions matching TRBD2. V was pared by 4 bases and J by 9 bases, with 15 bases of the junction left unmatched. Germline V CDR1 and CDR2: SGHDN, FVKESK. The CDR3 has 16 residues. The DNA of the CDR3 is TGTGCCAGCAGCCCAGCATGGACTAGCCCGCCAAGGACGCAGTATTTT. Translating it yields CASSPAWTSPPRTQYF.

V is TRBV7-2 and J is TRBJ1-5, with D possibly matching TRBD1 (6 bases). Germline CDR1 reads SGHTA; CDR2 reads FQGNSA. V lost 1 base, J lost 4 bases, and 14 bases lay in between. This CDR3 comprises 16 residues. This CDR3 reads CASSLGAGEGNQPQHF. The CDR3 DNA reads TGTGCCAGCAGCTTAGGGGCAGGGGAGGGAAATCAGCCCCAGCATTTT.

The CDR3 loop reads CASSEGAVGVRNQPQHF. CDR3 DNA sequence: TGCGCCAGCAGTGAAGGGGCGGTGGGGGTACGCAATCAGCCCCAGCATTTT. This rearrangement joins TRBV5-1 to TRBJ1-5, with D possibly matching TRBD1 (5 bases). The CDR3 covers 17 residues. Germline lookup yields CDR1 SGHRS and CDR2 YFSETQ. V was trimmed by 5 bases and J by 2 bases, leaving 20 bases between them. Looking up the rest from reference TRBV5-1 and TRBJ1-5 gives the full variable domain: KAGVTQTPRYLIKTRGQQVTLSCSPISGHRSVSWYQQTPGQGLQFLFEYFSETQRNKGNFPGRFSGRQFSNSRSEMNVSTLELGDSALYLCASSEGAVGVRNQPQHFGDGTRLSIL.

The table lists this clone with a count of one. CDR3 sequence (DNA): TGTGCCAGCAGCTTTGGGACTAGCAGCAATGAGCAGTTCTTC. This encodes CASSFGTSSNEQFF. The J gene is TRBJ2-1, the V gene TRBV5-6; 9 bases agree with TRBD2. CDR3 length: 14 amino acids. The germline V gene encodes CDR1 SGHDT and CDR2 YYEEEE. Trimming took 2 bases from V and 6 from J; bases not matched to a gene: 3.

V usage is TRBV5-1 and J usage is TRBJ1-2; perhaps TRBD1 as D (6 bases). Deletions cut 1 base from V and 0 bases from J, with 19 bases between. CDR1 is SGHRS, CDR2 YFSETQ, per germline. CDR3 size: 18 residues. The CDR3 protein is CASSLHPAGRGANYGYTF. The CDR3 DNA reads TGCGCCAGCAGCTTGCACCCGGCTGGCAGGGGAGCTAACTATGGCTACACCTTC. Full variable domain (outside the CDR3, taken from reference TRBV5-1 and TRBJ1-2): KAGVTQTPRYLIKTRGQQVTLSCSPISGHRSVSWYQQTPGQGLQFLFEYFSETQRNKGNFPGRFSGRQFSNSRSEMNVSTLELGDSALYLCASSLHPAGRGANYGYTFGSGTRLTVV.

The chain has TRBV4-1 and TRBJ2-7, with a weak D call TRBD2 (7 bases). V was clipped by 1 base and J by 3 bases, with 10 bases between them. Germline loops: CDR1 MGHRA, CDR2 YSYEKL. The CDR3 totals 14 residues. The CDR3 bases are TGCGCCAGCAGCCAAGCGGGGGGCTTCTACGAGCAGTACTTC. Its protein is CASSQAGGFYEQYF.

The chain carries TRBV6-6 and TRBJ2-1, with D perhaps matching TRBD2 (5 bases). CDR3 length equals 13 residues. Deletions cut 5 bases from V and 7 bases from J, with 12 bases between. Germline V lookup: CDR1 MNHNY, CDR2 SVGAGI (reference sequence). The CDR3 sequence is CASSKPSGNEQFF. The CDR3 DNA reads TGTGCCAGCAGTAAACCTTCGGGGAATGAGCAGTTCTTC.

For this clone: The sample has other DNA sequences that encode this CDR3 too. J is TRBJ2-7 and V is TRBV27; 7 positions match TRBD1. Germline-derived CDR1 and CDR2 are MNHEY and SMNVEV (reference sequence). The CDR3 sequence is 15 residues long. J gave up 0 bases and V 0 bases, and 2 bases lay outside the gene matches. DNA of the CDR3: TGTGCCAGCAGTTTATCGGACAGGAGCTCCTACGAGCAGTACTTC. It encodes CASSLSDRSSYEQYF.

V usage is TRBV7-3 and J usage is TRBJ2-1; perhaps D is TRBD1 or TRBD2 (5 bases each). From germline, CDR1 is SGHTA and CDR2 FQGTGA. CDR3 length: 17 residues. The V end lost 1 base, the J end lost 3 bases, and 16 bases lay between the germline ends. The CDR3 DNA is TGTGCCAGCAGCTTAAGGGACCCCGGACCCGACTACAATGAGCAGTTCTTC. This codes for CASSLRDPGPDYNEQFF.

The chain couples TRBV7-9 to TRBJ2-1; D is possibly TRBD2 (11 bases). CDR3 size: 19 residues. V was shortened by 1 base and J by 8 bases, with 27 bases between the two germline ends. Germline loops: CDR1 SEHNR, CDR2 FQNEAQ (reference sequence). The CDR3 loop reads CASSLVTGGSQLAGDEQFF. The CDR3 nucleotides are TGTGCCAGCAGCTTAGTGACAGGGGGCAGTCAACTAGCGGGAGATGAGCAGTTCTTC.

The rearrangement links TRBV6-6 to TRBJ1-2, with D tentatively TRBD1 (5 bases). Germline V gene data show CDR1 as MNHNY and CDR2 as SVGAGI (reference sequence). The CDR3 loop spans 11 amino acids. V lost 11 bases and J 9 bases, leaving 16 bases between the germline ends. The CDR3 here is CAVTGGGSYTF. CDR3 in DNA: TGTGCCGTCACCGGCGGGGGTAGCTACACCTTC.

Concerning this clone: Other DNA sequences in this specimen translate into the identical CDR3. J is TRBJ2-5 and V is TRBV4-1; the D gene is possibly TRBD1 (5 bases). This CDR3 has 14 residues. The germline CDR1 and CDR2 sequences are MGHRA and YSYEKL. Trimming took 1 base from V and 4 from J, leaving 10 bases between them. The CDR3: CASSQVGRGETQYF. The CDR3 DNA sequence: TGCGCCAGCAGCCAAGTGGGAAGGGGAGAGACCCAGTACTTC.

The chain carries TRBV19 and TRBJ1-1, with no clear D. This CDR3 has 15 residues. Between the trimmed V and J ends, which lost 5 bases and 0 bases, there was a span of 13 bases. Germline-derived CDR1 and CDR2 are LNHDA and SQIVND (reference sequence). This CDR3 reads CASSLLRGMNTEAFF. The CDR3 region has the DNA TGTGCCAGTAGTCTTCTCAGAGGAATGAACACTGAAGCTTTCTTT.

In this sample, this clone turned up a few times. V gene TRBV6-1 combines with J gene TRBJ1-1; TRBD1 matches at 7 bases. V lost 4 bases to trimming and J lost 5 bases; unmatched junction nucleotides: 4. This CDR3 spans 13 amino acids. CDR1 is MNHNS, CDR2 SASEGT, per germline. Here the CDR3 reads CASSVPGGTEAFF. The DNA for the CDR3 is TGTGCCAGCAGTGTTCCAGGGGGAACTGAAGCTTTCTTT.